A single sample gave rise to the 10 T cell receptor beta chains below, sequenced in a study of CDR3 diversity in severe acne. TCRdb passed the PCR reads through MiXCR, listing each CDR3 protein once. The profile shows about 93,000 distinct CDR3 sequences, about 50% of them singletons. Input material: blood. The receptors here all came from a male donor in good health, serving as a control.

Remarks on this clonotype: A much larger clonotype is one base distant, so this may be a read error. The rearrangement uses TRBV7-8 and TRBJ2-7; 7 nucleotides match TRBD2. From germline, CDR1 is SGHVS and CDR2 FQNEAQ. V lost 6 bases, J lost 5 bases, and 7 bases stayed unmatched. The CDR3 covers 13 residues. CDR3 nucleotide sequence: TGTGCCAGCAGTCTAGCGGCGGACGACGAGCAGTACTTC. It encodes CASSLAADDEQYF.

This clonotype came up once. J is TRBJ2-5 and V is TRBV7-9; unclear D gene. Germline CDR1 and CDR2: SEHNR and FQNEAQ (reference sequence). Trimming left V 4 bases short and J 2 bases short, with 8 bases between. This CDR3 is 13 amino acids long. This CDR3 reads CASSSLRQETQYF. CDR3 DNA sequence: TGTGCCAGCAGCTCATTACGTCAAGAGACCCAGTACTTC.

This clonotype has only a few counts. CDR3 in amino acids: CASSLPAHEAFF. CDR3 DNA: TGCGCCAGCAGCTTGCCGGCCCACGAAGCTTTCTTT. The chain couples TRBV5-1 to TRBJ1-1; the D is unclear. Trimming took 1 base from V and 8 from J, leaving 9 bases between them. This CDR3 has 12 residues. The germline V gene encodes CDR1 SGHRS and CDR2 YFSETQ.

This clonotype was seen repeatedly, ten times or more. The rearrangement uses TRBV7-2 and TRBJ2-7; tentatively, D is TRBD1 or TRBD2 (6 bases each). CDR1 is SGHTA, CDR2 FQGNSA, per germline. This CDR3 is built from 15 residues. Trimming left V 3 bases short and J 2 bases short, with 14 bases between. The CDR3 is CASSLGGPSPYEQYF. The CDR3 DNA sequence: TGTGCCAGCAGCTTGGGGGGCCCTAGCCCCTACGAGCAGTACTTC.

This rearrangement joins TRBV20-1 to TRBJ2-7; D ambiguous. The CDR3 length is 11 residues. Germline CDR1 is DFQATT and CDR2 is SNEGSKA (reference sequence). CDR3 nucleotides: TGCAGAGGAGCGCTAGGCAGCGAGCAGTACTTC. This encodes CRGALGSEQYF.

The chain recombines TRBV7-9 with TRBJ2-2; 13 nucleotides agree with TRBD2. The germline gives CDR1 SEHNR, CDR2 FQNEAQ (reference sequence). Losses at the gene ends were 5 bases for V and 0 bases for J; bases not matched to a gene: 6. This CDR3 is 18 amino acids long. CDR3 protein: CASSRGLAGLANTGELFF. CDR3 DNA: TGTGCCAGCAGCCGGGGACTAGCGGGACTTGCGAACACCGGGGAGCTGTTTTTT.

This clonotype was counted only a few times. Here the CDR3 reads CATSDSGQGGRNTEAFF. The CDR3, as DNA: TGTGCCACCAGTGATAGTGGACAGGGTGGTCGGAACACTGAAGCTTTCTTT. V is TRBV24-1 and J is TRBJ1-1; 8 bases agree with TRBD1. V trimming: 3 bases; J trimming: 1 base; junction bases outside the gene matches: 9. The CDR3 is made up of 17 amino acids. CDR1 is KGHDR and CDR2 is SFDVKD in the germline V gene.

About this clonotype: Just one base apart from a much larger clone, this may be a read error. CDR3 DNA sequence: TGCAGTGCTAGTGAGTTGCTCTCTGGGGCCAACGTCCTGACTTTC. Translating gives CSASELLSGANVLTF. The V call is TRBV20-1, the J call TRBJ2-6; D gene uncertain. The CDR3 is made up of 15 amino acids. Trimming took 3 bases from V and 0 from J, leaving 9 bases between them. CDR1 and CDR2 (germline): DFQATT, SNEGSKA (reference sequence).

The chain carries TRBV7-8 and TRBJ2-7; no clear D. CDR1 is SGHVS and CDR2 is FQNEAQ in the germline V gene. This CDR3 is built from 14 residues. Deletions cut 2 bases from V and 0 bases from J, with 8 bases between. The CDR3 sequence: CASSLSINSYEQYF. CDR3 nucleotide sequence: TGTGCCAGCAGCTTAAGTATTAACTCCTACGAGCAGTACTTC.

This clonotype was observed a handful of times. This chain joins TRBV5-1 and TRBJ1-4, with 9 bases identical to TRBD1. The trim removed 8 bases at V and 6 bases at J, leaving 17 bases unmatched. The CDR3 is made up of 17 amino acids. Germline values: CDR1 SGHRS, CDR2 YFSETQ. The DNA for the CDR3 is TGCGCCAGACCAAAGCTGACGCATAGGACAGGGGATGAAAAACTGTTTTTT. Its translation is CARPKLTHRTGDEKLFF.